These 20 T cell receptor beta chains originate from one sample sequenced in a study of cytomegalovirus exposure and HLA in healthy donors. The PCR ran on 60 Vbeta and 13 Jbeta primers. Method: immunoSEQ multiplex PCR; TCRdb's copy keeps in-frame clones and lacks some. The repertoire holds 160,000 or so clones, with roughly 80% as singletons. The sample comprised PBMCs. The receptor set was obtained from a middle-aged man in good health and CMV-seropositive.

The chain recombines TRBV9 with TRBJ2-5; D remains ambiguous. The J call is in doubt because the DNA end fits TRBJ2-7 better. Germline V gene sequence: CDR1 SGDLS, CDR2 YYNGEE. The CDR3 is 14 residues long. CDR3 in DNA: TGTGCCAGCAGCGTAGATGGAGTAAGCTACGAGCAGTACTTC. It translates to CASSVDGVSYEQYF.

The rearrangement joins TRBV9 to TRBJ2-1; 7 bases are a match to TRBD1. The CDR3 length is 14 residues. The germline V gene encodes CDR1 SGDLS and CDR2 YYNGEE. With 4 bases clipped from V and 4 bases from J, the junction kept 5 bases outside the gene matches. CDR3 nucleotide sequence: TGTGCCAGCAGCCCCCGGACAGGTTACAATGAGCAGTTCTTC. Translated: CASSPRTGYNEQFF.

The chain uses TRBV5-1 and TRBJ2-7; TRBD2 is a possible D gene (5 bases). The CDR3 is 14 residues long. Germline V gene lookup returns CDR1 SGHRS and CDR2 YFSETQ. Between the trimmed V and J ends, which lost 1 base and 1 base, there was a span of 9 bases. The CDR3 spells CASSLTGRSYEQYF. CDR3 sequence (DNA): TGCGCCAGCAGCTTGACGGGGAGATCCTACGAGCAGTACTTC.

The chain joins TRBV6-5 to TRBJ1-2; a weak D match, TRBD1 (5 bases). The V gene lost 6 bases and the J gene lost 2 bases, with 16 bases spanning the gap. Germline V CDR1 and CDR2: MNHEY, SVGAGI. The CDR3 spans 15 residues. CDR3 amino acids: CASSNQHAGNYGYTF. In DNA, the CDR3 is TGTGCCAGCAGCAACCAGCATGCAGGGAACTATGGCTACACCTTC.

V gene TRBV5-3 combines with J gene TRBJ1-6; 9 nucleotides line up with TRBD1. TRBV5-3 is known as an ORF, though its function is uncertain. This CDR3 is 17 amino acids long. The trim removed 0 bases at V and 8 bases at J, leaving 9 bases unmatched. CDR3 sequence: CARSLAGTGTKDSPLHF. The CDR3 DNA reads TGTGCCAGAAGCTTGGCAGGGACAGGGACTAAGGATTCACCCCTCCACTTT.

The rearrangement uses TRBV30 and TRBJ1-6, with 7 bases aligning to TRBD1. The CDR3 sequence is 13 residues long. Germline values: CDR1 GTSNPN, CDR2 SVGIG (reference sequence). V lost 5 bases and J lost 5; bases outside the gene matches: 3. CDR3 DNA sequence: TGTGCCTGGGGGACAGCGGATAATTCACCCCTCCACTTT. Its translation: CAWGTADNSPLHF.

This clone was found once. CDR3 coding DNA: TGTGCCAGCAGCTTAGCGCTGAGCCAAGAGACCCAGTACTTC. Protein product: CASSLALSQETQYF. The chain joins TRBV7-9 to TRBJ2-5; the D is unclear. The CDR3 length is 14 residues. CDR1 SEHNR and CDR2 FQNEAQ come from the germline V gene (reference sequence). Trimming shortened V by 0 bases and J by 1 base, and 6 bases separated the two germline ends. Full variable domain (missing parts from reference TRBV7-9 and TRBJ2-5): DTGVSQNPRHKITKRGQNVTFRCDPISEHNRLYWYRQTLGQGPEFLTYFQNEAQLEKSRLLSDRFSAERPKGSFSTLEIQRTEQGDSAMYLCASSLALSQETQYFGPGTRLLVL.

The genes are TRBV15 and TRBJ1-1; a possible D gene is TRBD1 (5 bases). This CDR3 contains 15 residues. Germline V gives CDR1 LNHNV, CDR2 YYDKDF (reference sequence). The V gene lost 1 base and the J gene lost 0 bases, with 9 bases spanning the gap. CDR3 region: CATSRGAGMNTEAFF. As DNA, the CDR3 is TGTGCCACCAGCAGAGGAGCAGGGATGAACACTGAAGCTTTCTTT.

V gene TRBV5-1 combines with J gene TRBJ2-1; 16 positions agree with TRBD2. Trimming at V came to 0 bases and at J to 12 bases, leaving 9 bases not matched to a gene. This CDR3 is 17 amino acids long. Germline assignment: CDR1 SGHRS and CDR2 YFSETQ. CDR3 DNA: TGCGCCAGCAGCTTGGAAGGGACTAGCGGGGGGGCCTTGCGGCAGTTCTTC. Translating it yields CASSLEGTSGGALRQFF.

The chain carries TRBV9 and TRBJ2-7; D uncertain. This CDR3 is built from 11 residues. Deletions cut 4 bases from V and 4 bases from J, with 6 bases between. Per germline, CDR1 SGDLS and CDR2 YYNGEE. CDR3 sequence: CASSRGYEQYF. For the CDR3, the DNA is TGTGCCAGCAGCCGCGGATACGAGCAGTACTTC.

V gene TRBV23-1 combines with J gene TRBJ1-1; 7 bases match TRBD1. TRBV23-1 is recorded as an ORF, its role being uncertain. This CDR3 is built from 16 residues. The J segment lost 5 bases and the V segment lost 1 base, leaving 10 bases of the junction unmatched. The CDR3 reads CASSQWWSNRGTEAFF. The CDR3 bases are TGCGCCAGCAGTCAATGGTGGTCTAACAGGGGAACTGAAGCTTTCTTT.

The CDR3 bases are TGTGCCAGCAGCTTCGGGTCCAACAGGGAACGGGGCGAGCAGTACTTC. Translated, it gives CASSFGSNRERGEQYF. The chain joins TRBV12-1 to TRBJ2-7; the table's TRBD1 call for D was not verified on the DNA. TRBV12-1 is deemed a pseudogene. The CDR3 contains 16 residues.

With respect to this clone: Different DNA sequences within this sample yield the same CDR3. The CDR3 here is CASSLQGYEQYF. CDR3 bases: TGTGCCAGCAGTTTACAGGGCTACGAGCAGTACTTC. The rearrangement uses TRBV28 and TRBJ2-7; TRBD1 is a possible D gene (5 bases). Trimming removed 2 bases at V and 3 bases at J, with 5 bases between. Germline-derived CDR1 and CDR2 are MDHEN and SYDVKM. CDR3 length: 12 amino acids.

The chain is built from TRBV9 and TRBJ2-1, with D possibly TRBD2 on 6 matching bases. V lost 4 bases, J lost 7 bases, and 21 bases lay in between. The length of the CDR3 is 16 residues. From germline, CDR1 is SGDLS and CDR2 YYNGEE. The CDR3 coding sequence is TGTGCCAGCAGCCCACGGTCAGCGGGTGTGCTTAATGAGCAGTTCTTC. Encoded protein: CASSPRSAGVLNEQFF.

This clone was detected only a few times. The chain recombines TRBV5-1 with TRBJ2-7; D possibly corresponds to TRBD2 (5 bases). From germline, CDR1 is SGHRS and CDR2 YFSETQ. V was trimmed by 0 bases and J by 0 bases, leaving 13 bases between them. This CDR3 has 16 amino acids. CDR3 residues: CASSLASRVGSYEQYF. DNA for the CDR3: TGCGCCAGCAGCTTGGCCTCGAGGGTAGGCTCCTACGAGCAGTACTTC.

The chain employs TRBV10-3 and TRBJ2-3; 8 bases line up with TRBD2. CDR1 is ENHRY, CDR2 SYGVKD, per germline. The ends lost 4 bases at V and 1 base at J; junction bases unmatched: 4. CDR3 length equals 15 residues. The CDR3 reads CAISAGGARTDTQYF. CDR3 nucleotides: TGTGCCATCAGTGCGGGGGGGGCCCGCACAGATACGCAGTATTTT.

The gene calls are TRBV10-2 and TRBJ2-2; 7 nucleotides agree with TRBD1. The CDR3 covers 14 residues. Trimming at V came to 10 bases and at J to 0 bases, leaving 5 bases not matched to a gene. CDR1 WSHSY and CDR2 SAAADI come from the germline V gene. The CDR3 nucleotides are TGCGCCAACTACGGGACAGCGAACACCGGGGAGCTGTTTTTT. The encoded protein is CANYGTANTGELFF.

The J gene is TRBJ1-1, the V gene TRBV7-9, with D hard to call. The germline CDR1 and CDR2 sequences are SEHNR and FQNEAQ (reference sequence). Between the trimmed V and J ends, which lost 0 bases and 4 bases, there was a span of 15 bases. The CDR3 has 16 amino acids. CDR3 in amino acids: CASSLAGGNIGTEAFF. The CDR3 region has the DNA TGTGCCAGCAGCTTAGCCGGCGGGAATATCGGCACTGAAGCTTTCTTT.

About this clone: Relative to the germline gene, one junction end is altered; a read error may explain this. Other DNA sequences in this sample translate to the same CDR3. The gene calls are TRBV5-1 and TRBJ1-3; perhaps TRBD1 as D (6 bases). Germline V lookup: CDR1 SGHRS, CDR2 YFSETQ. The CDR3 runs to 15 residues. The CDR3 sequence: CASSLMTGTGNTIYF. DNA of the CDR3: TGCGCTAGCAGCTTAATGACAGGCACTGGAAACACCATATATTTT.

CDR3 bases: TGTGCCAGCAGCCCCCAACGTCGGGGGACTGGGGCCAACGTCCTGACTTTC. Amino acids: CASSPQRRGTGANVLTF. The gene calls are TRBV7-9 and TRBJ2-6; perhaps TRBD2 as D (6 bases). The CDR3 runs 17 residues. Germline CDR1 and CDR2: SEHNR and FQNEAQ (reference sequence). The V gene lost 5 bases and the J gene lost 2 bases, with 16 bases spanning the gap.